The rows below give T cell receptor beta chains drawn from one sample of a study of blood T cell repertoires in COVID-19. Sequencing used immunoSEQ multiplex PCR; TCRdb keeps in-frame clones, though not all of them. The sample lists about 130,000 clones, roughly nine tenths occurring once. Sequenced input: peripheral blood. These TCRs come from a man between 60 and 70 years old with COVID-19, enrolled during active disease. Both conserved end residues are part of each CDR3. A D gene is named only where the DNA matches it firmly.

D: .; V: TRBV7-2; J: TRBJ2-3; DNA: TGTGCCAGCAGCTTGGCGGTTGACACAGATACGCAGTATTTT; CDR3: CASSLAVDTDTQYF
D: TRBD1; V: TRBV5-1; J: TRBJ2-7; DNA: TGCGCCAGCAGCCGGGACAGGGGGTACGAGCAGTACTTC; CDR3: CASSRDRGYEQYF
D: TRBD2; V: TRBV27; J: TRBJ2-7; DNA: TGTGCCAGCAGTCCGAGAGCGGGACTAGCGGGCTGGTACGAGCAGTACTTC; CDR3: CASSPRAGLAGWYEQYF
D: TRBD1; V: TRBV5-1; J: TRBJ2-5; DNA: TGCGCCAGCAGCTTAGGCAGGGGGCAGGAGGAGACCCAGTACTTC; CDR3: CASSLGRGQEETQYF
D: .; V: TRBV12-3/TRBV12-4; J: TRBJ1-5; DNA: TGTGCCAGCAGTTCGAAGGGGAATCAGCCCCAGCATTTT; CDR3: CASSSKGNQPQHF
D: .; V: TRBV7-9; J: TRBJ1-5; DNA: TGTGCCAGCAGCTTAGACGGGGGGATACAGCCCCAGCATTTT; CDR3: CASSLDGGIQPQHF
D: TRBD1; V: TRBV7-9; J: TRBJ1-1; DNA: TGTGCCAGCAGCAGTGACAGGGGGTTCACTGAAGCTTTCTTT; CDR3: CASSSDRGFTEAFF
D: TRBD1; V: TRBV2; J: TRBJ1-5; DNA: TGTGCCAGGCGGGACAGGGAAAGCAATCAGCCCCAGCATTTT; CDR3: CARRDRESNQPQHF
D: TRBD2; V: TRBV10-1; J: TRBJ2-3; DNA: TGCGCCAGCAGTCGCGAAGCGGGACCCACAGATACGCAGTATTTT; CDR3: CASSREAGPTDTQYF
D: .; V: TRBV11-2; J: TRBJ1-1; DNA: TGTGCCAGCAGCTTAGTTGGGCAGCTGAACACTGAAGCTTTCTTT; CDR3: CASSLVGQLNTEAFF